This entry lists 17 T cell receptor beta chains sequenced from one sample in a study of CD8 T cells in ankylosing spondylitis. Study-level points and caveats: Ankylosing spondylitis blood appeared to carry a characteristic TCR beta motif of several highly homologous variants.

Antigens for these TCRs are unknown. TCRdb re-derived calls from the 5' RACE reads in MiXCR, one entry per CDR3 protein. The sample includes 500,000 to 650,000 distinct CDR3 sequences, approximately 5.3% of them seen just once. Sequencing was performed on blood, either unsorted or a sorted T cell fraction (not recorded which). The receptors were gathered from a male donor with ankylosing spondylitis.

This clonotype has ten or more counts. V is TRBV20-1 and J is TRBJ2-5; 10 bases agree with TRBD2. Losses at the gene ends were 1 base for V and 2 bases for J; bases not matched to a gene: 4. The CDR3 totals 15 residues. Germline CDR1 and CDR2: DFQATT and SNEGSKA (reference sequence). The CDR3 is CSARVAGGDQETQYF. The CDR3 coding sequence is TGCAGTGCTAGAGTAGCGGGGGGCGATCAAGAGACCCAGTACTTC.

In its sample, this clonotype was seen once. One base away lies a much larger clone, so this may be a sequencing read error. The chain recombines TRBV4-3 with TRBJ2-2; D uncertain. This CDR3 spans 14 amino acids. Germline lookup yields CDR1 LGHNA and CDR2 YSLEER. The CDR3 nucleotides read TGCGCCAGCAGCAAAGAATTAAGAACCGGGGAGCTGTTTTTT. Amino acid sequence: CASSKELRTGELFF.

Ten or more counts support this clonotype. The chain has TRBV4-3 and TRBJ2-1; a weak D match, TRBD2 (6 bases). The V end lost 6 bases, the J end lost 5 bases, and 17 bases lay between the germline ends. Germline V CDR1 and CDR2: LGHNA, YSLEER. CDR3 length: 15 residues. The CDR3 spells CASSRTSLGNNEQFF. The DNA of the CDR3 is TGCGCCAGCAGTCGTACTAGCCTAGGGAACAATGAGCAGTTCTTC.

This clonotype was observed many times. The gene calls are TRBV24-1 and TRBJ2-1; 11 nucleotides align to TRBD2. This CDR3 region has 17 residues. CDR1 and CDR2 (germline): KGHDR, SFDVKD. Trimming took 5 bases from V and 7 from J; bases not matched to a gene: 12. The CDR3: CATSAPLAGASRNEQFF. The DNA of the CDR3 is TGTGCCACCAGTGCCCCACTAGCGGGAGCCTCTCGGAATGAGCAGTTCTTC.

This clonotype was counted ten times or more. This sequence joins TRBV4-3 and TRBJ1-3; perhaps TRBD1 as D (5 bases). V dropped 3 bases and J dropped 2 bases, with 11 bases sitting between them. The CDR3 has 15 amino acids. Germline lookup yields CDR1 LGHNA and CDR2 YSLEER. The CDR3 is CASSHQGVAGNTIYF. The CDR3 DNA sequence: TGCGCCAGCAGCCACCAAGGGGTAGCTGGAAACACCATATATTTT.

This clonotype came up many times. The rearrangement uses TRBV6-2 or TRBV6-3 and TRBJ1-1; weak D call: TRBD1 (5 bases). This CDR3 spans 15 amino acids. Trimming stripped 4 bases from V and 0 bases from J, with 12 bases between. Germline V gene lookup returns CDR1 MNHEY and CDR2 SVGEGT. The CDR3 here is CASSSGTFMNTEAFF. CDR3 nucleotides: TGTGCCAGCAGTTCCGGGACGTTCATGAACACTGAAGCTTTCTTT.

This clonotype was recorded at least ten times. The J gene is TRBJ2-1, the V gene TRBV11-2; 9 nucleotides line up with TRBD2. CDR3 length equals 18 residues. Germline trimming cut 2 bases from V and 0 bases from J; bases unmatched to any gene: 8. Germline CDR1 reads SGHAT; CDR2 reads FQNNGV. In DNA form, the CDR3 reads TGTGCCAGCAGCTTAAGACTAGCGGATCGAATCTCCTACAATGAGCAGTTCTTC. The encoded protein is CASSLRLADRISYNEQFF. Full variable domain (rest looked up from reference TRBV11-2 and TRBJ2-1): EAGVAQSPRYKIIEKRQSVAFWCNPISGHATLYWYQQILGQGPKLLIQFQNNGVVDDSQLPKDRFSAERLKGVDSTLKIQPAKLEDSAVYLCASSLRLADRISYNEQFFGPGTRLTVL.

This clonotype was picked up many times. The V call is TRBV6-2 or TRBV6-3, the J call TRBJ1-5; D gene ambiguous. The CDR3 contains 15 residues. CDR1 is MNHEY, CDR2 SVGEGT, per germline. V lost 2 bases and J lost 2, with 10 bases in between. The chain's CDR3 is CASSYVVGGNQPQHF. DNA for the CDR3: TGTGCCAGCAGTTACGTGGTTGGGGGCAATCAGCCCCAGCATTTT.

In its sample, this clonotype was seen many times. The CDR3 sequence: CASSDGEYTEAFF. CDR3 coding DNA: TGTGCCAGCAGTGATGGGGAGTACACTGAAGCTTTCTTT. V gene TRBV6-1 combines with J gene TRBJ1-1; unclear D gene. The CDR3 extends over 13 amino acids. Germline V gene data show CDR1 as MNHNS and CDR2 as SASEGT. Trimming took 3 bases from V and 3 from J, leaving 8 bases between them.

In regard to this clonotype: Since a much larger clone is just one base distant, this may be a read error. The chain combines TRBV4-2 with TRBJ1-4; TRBD1 might be the D (5 bases). The CDR3 has 15 residues. Germline-derived CDR1 and CDR2 are LGHNA and YNFKEQ. Trimming removed 7 bases from V and 6 bases from J, with 18 bases in between. The CDR3 DNA reads TGTGCCAGCACCGTCCGGGCAGGGAGTTATGAAAAACTGTTTTTT. Translation gives CASTVRAGSYEKLFF.

This clonotype was seen at least ten times. This chain joins TRBV29-1 and TRBJ2-2, with 9 bases aligning to TRBD2. Germline-derived CDR1 and CDR2 are SQVTM and ANQGSEA. Trimming took 7 bases from V and 9 from J; bases not matched to a gene: 6. There are 12 residues in the CDR3. DNA of the CDR3: TGCAGCGGCGGGAGGGTAGGCCGGGAGCTGTTTTTT. Translating it yields CSGGRVGRELFF.

J is TRBJ2-5 and V is TRBV7-2; 9 positions agree with TRBD2. The CDR3 runs to 17 residues. Germline V gene data show CDR1 as SGHTA and CDR2 as FQGNSA. The trim removed 1 base at V and 9 bases at J, leaving 15 bases unmatched. The CDR3 loop reads CASSLGGTSGRRRAQYF. In nucleotides, the CDR3 is TGTGCCAGCAGCTTAGGAGGGACCAGCGGGAGGCGTCGGGCCCAGTACTTC.

This clonotype has more than one count but fewer than ten. V usage is TRBV5-1 and J usage is TRBJ2-4; TRBD1 might be the D (6 bases). This CDR3 region has 14 residues. V was pared by 4 bases and J by 7 bases, with 15 bases between. CDR1 and CDR2 (germline): SGHRS, YFSETQ. This CDR3 is CASSRTATGNIQYF. CDR3 nucleotide sequence: TGCGCCAGCAGCCGGACAGCCACCGGGAACATTCAGTACTTC. Looking up the rest from reference TRBV5-1 and TRBJ2-4 gives the full variable domain: KAGVTQTPRYLIKTRGQQVTLSCSPISGHRSVSWYQQTPGQGLQFLFEYFSETQRNKGNFPGRFSGRQFSNSRSEMNVSTLELGDSALYLCASSRTATGNIQYFGAGTRLSVL.

The V call is TRBV7-2, the J call TRBJ2-2; 9 bases map to TRBD1. Germline loops: CDR1 SGHTA, CDR2 FQGNSA. The J segment lost 2 bases and the V segment lost 4 bases, leaving 5 bases of the junction unmatched. CDR3 length equals 16 residues. CDR3 coding DNA: TGTGCCAGCAGCTGGCGGACAGGGGCCAACACCGGGGAGCTGTTTTTT. Amino acids: CASSWRTGANTGELFF.

This clonotype was seen many times. The chain has TRBV5-6 and TRBJ1-2; D may be TRBD1 (6 bases). Per the germline V gene, CDR1 is SGHDT and CDR2 is YYEEEE. This CDR3 spans 13 amino acids. V was pared by 0 bases and J by 14 bases, with 17 bases between. Written as DNA, the CDR3 is TGTGCCAGCAGCTTGGCCTTGGGGGGCCCATATACCTTC. Its protein is CASSLALGGPYTF.

This clonotype was found many times. The V gene is TRBV4-3, the J gene TRBJ2-7, with TRBD1 as a possible D gene (6 bases). Looked up from germline, CDR1 is LGHNA and CDR2 is YSLEER. Trimming shortened V by 1 base and J by 5 bases, and 15 bases separated the two germline ends. The CDR3 runs to 15 residues. The CDR3 DNA sequence: TGCGCCAGCAGCCAAGTTGGAGTCAGGGGCCACGAGCAGTACTTC. Residues: CASSQVGVRGHEQYF.

This clonotype showed up many times. The gene calls are TRBV5-6 and TRBJ1-6; D remains ambiguous. Trimming shortened V by 1 base and J by 9 bases, and 14 bases separated the two germline ends. The CDR3 is made up of 15 amino acids. Germline V gene lookup returns CDR1 SGHDT and CDR2 YYEEEE. CDR3 nucleotide sequence: TGTGCCAGCAGCTTGTTTTCCGTTGGGATTTCACCCCTCCACTTT. Its translation: CASSLFSVGISPLHF.